One sample yielded the 20 T cell receptor beta chains listed below, sequenced in a study of blood T cells in healthy people across ages. Together with a sample-barcoded 5' primer, a J-beta primer mix was included in a second PCR lasting about 7 to 11 cycles. TCRdb re-called the 5' RACE reads with MiXCR, one entry per CDR3 protein. This table holds about 1 million distinct CDR3 sequences, more than 40% found once. The sequenced material came from blood. The receptors were gathered from a woman in her sixties in good health.

The V gene is TRBV5-1, the J gene TRBJ1-1; TRBD1 matches at 7 bases. The germline gives CDR1 SGHRS, CDR2 YFSETQ. V shed 4 bases and J 0 bases; nucleotides not matched to a gene: 6. The CDR3 is 15 amino acids. The CDR3 DNA reads TGCGCCAGCAGCACGGGACAGTTGTTGAACACTGAAGCTTTCTTT. This translates into CASSTGQLLNTEAFF.

The J gene is TRBJ1-1, the V gene TRBV6-1, with D hard to call. Looked up from germline, CDR1 is MNHNS and CDR2 is SASEGT. The CDR3 has 13 residues. Deletions cut 2 bases from V and 6 bases from J, with 10 bases between. The CDR3 coding sequence is TGTGCCAGCAGTGAATATGGGGAGGCTGAAGCTTTCTTT. Protein sequence: CASSEYGEAEAFF.

The rearrangement uses TRBV27 and TRBJ2-4, with 14 bases lining up with TRBD2. Germline V gene sequence: CDR1 MNHEY, CDR2 SMNVEV (reference sequence). J was trimmed by 15 bases and V by 5 bases; bases with no gene match: 9. This CDR3 comprises 14 residues. Here the CDR3 DNA reads TGTGCCAGCAGTCCACCGGGACTAGCGGGAGTGCGGTACTTC. The encoded protein is CASSPPGLAGVRYF.

This clonotype was seen a handful of times. The V call is TRBV21-1, the J call TRBJ2-7. TRBV21-1 is assigned pseudogene status. CDR3 length: 13 residues. The CDR3 is CASSKGMTYEQYF. The CDR3 region has the DNA TGTGCCAGCAGCAAAGGAATGACCTACGAGCAGTACTTC.

The sample holds a few counts of this clonotype. One end of the junction varies from germline; a read error may be responsible. The V gene is TRBV5-6, the J gene TRBJ1-2, with D possibly TRBD1 on 6 matching bases. Germline V CDR1 and CDR2: SGHDT, YYEEEE. The CDR3 has 14 amino acids. DNA for the CDR3: TGTGTCAGCAGCCTGGGGGCTTATAACTATGGCTACACCTTC. Translating gives CVSSLGAYNYGYTF.

This chain joins TRBV7-6 and TRBJ2-7, with 9 nucleotides matching TRBD2. V shed 5 bases, J shed 5 bases, and the junction held 7 bases outside the gene matches. This CDR3 comprises 14 residues. Germline assignment: CDR1 SGHVS and CDR2 FNYEAQ. CDR3 sequence reads: CASSRSGSDDEQYF. The CDR3 DNA reads TGTGCCAGCAGCCGTAGCGGGAGTGACGACGAGCAGTACTTC.

This clonotype appeared a few times. V is TRBV6-1 and J is TRBJ2-3, with 10 bases aligning to TRBD2. CDR1 and CDR2 (germline): MNHNS, SASEGT. Trimming cost V 5 bases and J 1 base; bases outside gene matches: 9. This CDR3 comprises 17 residues. The CDR3, as DNA: TGTGCCAGCAGTCATCGGAAGCTAGCGGGAGGCACAGATACGCAGTATTTT. Amino acid sequence: CASSHRKLAGGTDTQYF.

The chain is built from TRBV20-1 and TRBJ2-3; 8 bases line up with TRBD2. After removal of 2 bases from V and 4 bases from J, the junction contained 8 bases not matched to a gene. Germline V gives CDR1 DFQATT, CDR2 SNEGSKA (reference sequence). CDR3 length equals 15 residues. This CDR3 is CSARRSGRVADTQYF. For the CDR3, the DNA is TGCAGTGCTAGACGGAGCGGGAGAGTCGCAGATACGCAGTATTTT.

In its sample, this clonotype was seen a few times. A much larger clone lies a single base off, so this may be a read error. The chain employs TRBV20-1 and TRBJ2-7; 14 bases match TRBD2. Looked up from germline, CDR1 is DFQATT and CDR2 is SNEGSKA (reference sequence). CDR3 length equals 15 residues. V trimming: 4 bases; J trimming: 7 bases; junction bases outside the gene matches: 9. CDR3 nucleotide sequence: TGCAGTGCTAAAAGACTAGCGGGAGGGCCGGGGGAGCAGTACTTC. Its protein product is CSAKRLAGGPGEQYF.

The V call is TRBV24-1, the J call TRBJ2-3, with D tentatively TRBD2 (5 bases). Trimming took off 4 bases at V and 6 bases at J, with 10 bases between the two ends. Per the germline V gene, CDR1 is KGHDR and CDR2 is SFDVKD. This CDR3 region has 13 residues. The CDR3 loop is CATSDGIVDTQYF. The CDR3 DNA sequence: TGTGCCACCAGTGACGGGATAGTGGATACGCAGTATTTT.

This rearrangement joins TRBV6-5 to TRBJ2-7; D is undetermined. There are 15 residues in the CDR3. The V gene's germline CDR1 is MNHEY and CDR2 SVGAGI. V was pared by 0 bases and J by 2 bases, with 11 bases between. CDR3 in amino acids: CASSYSEDGAYEQYF. In DNA, the CDR3 is TGTGCCAGCAGTTACTCGGAAGACGGAGCCTACGAGCAGTACTTC.

This clonotype appeared a single time. The V gene is TRBV20-1, the J gene TRBJ2-7, with 10 bases fitting TRBD1. Germline CDR1 reads DFQATT; CDR2 reads SNEGSKA (reference sequence). CDR3 size: 15 residues. Germline trimming cut 3 bases from V and 3 bases from J; bases unmatched to any gene: 8. CDR3 amino acids: CSARVPGQGLYEQYF. The DNA for the CDR3 is TGCAGTGCTAGGGTACCGGGACAGGGGCTCTACGAGCAGTACTTC.

The V gene is TRBV5-1, the J gene TRBJ2-5; 11 bases are shared with TRBD2. The CDR3 runs to 15 residues. Germline-derived CDR1 and CDR2 are SGHRS and YFSETQ. The V and J ends lost 3 bases and 11 bases, in that order; junction bases with no gene match: 12. CDR3 DNA sequence: TGCGCCAGCAGCTCCACTAGCGGGAGACAGCAAGAGCAGTACTTC. Encoded protein: CASSSTSGRQQEQYF.

The rearrangement joins TRBV7-9 to TRBJ2-5; no firm D call. CDR3 length: 16 residues. Germline V CDR1 and CDR2: SEHNR, FQNEAQ (reference sequence). Trimming removed 2 bases from V and 0 bases from J, with 13 bases in between. The CDR3: CASSLPLLRYQETQYF. As DNA, the CDR3 is TGTGCCAGCAGCTTACCCCTCCTTCGGTACCAAGAGACCCAGTACTTC.

This clonotype came up a few times. The chain has TRBV12-3 or TRBV12-4 and TRBJ2-1, with 10 bases identical to TRBD1. This CDR3 has 13 amino acids. J gave up 8 bases and V 4 bases, and 2 bases lay outside the gene matches. For the CDR3, the DNA is TGTGCCAGCAGTTGGGGGACAGGGGATGAGCAGTTCTTC. Protein sequence: CASSWGTGDEQFF.

This clonotype was counted between two and nine times. The chain combines TRBV6-2 or TRBV6-3 with TRBJ2-5, with 7 bases fitting TRBD1. Trimming removed 8 bases from V and 3 bases from J; junction bases left unmatched: 9. This CDR3 contains 14 residues. The germline V gene has CDR1 MNHEY and CDR2 SVGEGT. CDR3 region: CASYPTGLEETQYF. The CDR3 region has the DNA TGTGCCAGCTACCCGACAGGGTTAGAAGAGACCCAGTACTTC.

J is TRBJ2-3 and V is TRBV7-9, with no clear D. Germline V gene data show CDR1 as SEHNR and CDR2 as FQNEAQ (reference sequence). Trimming took off 8 bases at V and 1 base at J, with 10 bases between the two ends. The CDR3 sequence is 13 residues long. The CDR3 loop is CASGRRGTDTQYF. DNA of the CDR3: TGTGCCAGCGGAAGACGGGGCACAGATACGCAGTATTTT.

The chain is built from TRBV6-6 and TRBJ2-1; 12 bases match TRBD2. Unmatched junction bases numbered 12, after V lost 4 bases and J lost 8 bases. CDR1 MNHNY and CDR2 SVGAGI come from the germline V gene (reference sequence). This CDR3 has 17 residues. CDR3 coding DNA: TGTGCCAGCAGTTCTCCGACTAGCGGGAGAAGTCGGGATGAGCAGTTCTTC. It yields the protein CASSSPTSGRSRDEQFF.

The rearrangement links TRBV10-3 to TRBJ2-5, with TRBD1 matching over 7 bases. Germline trimming cut 6 bases from V and 4 bases from J; bases unmatched to any gene: 5. Germline assignment: CDR1 ENHRY and CDR2 SYGVKD. This CDR3 has 13 residues. In nucleotides, the CDR3 is TGTGCCATCAGACCTGACAGGGTAGAGACCCAGTACTTC. Protein product: CAIRPDRVETQYF.

The genes are TRBV7-2 and TRBJ2-7; D is unresolved. The CDR3 has 13 amino acids. Germline CDR1 reads SGHTA; CDR2 reads FQGNSA. Deletions cut 5 bases from V and 2 bases from J, with 10 bases between. CDR3 DNA: TGTGCCAGCAGCAGCTACCTAGCCTACGAGCAGTACTTC. This encodes CASSSYLAYEQYF.